This T cell receptor beta chain was recovered during a study of blood T cell repertoires in COVID-19. Profiling relied on immunoSEQ multiplex PCR, and the TCRdb table lists in-frame clones only, not all of them. The sample has some 82,000 clones; over 70% are singletons. This CDR3 spans 15 amino acids. Trimming removed 4 bases from V and 6 bases from J; junction bases left unmatched: 8. Germline V lookup: CDR1 LNHDA, CDR2 SQIVND (reference sequence). Sequenced sample: peripheral blood. This clonotype was obtained from a man aged 80 or over with active or convalescent COVID-19. The chain links TRBV19 to TRBJ1-1; 10 bases fit TRBD1. CDR3 loop: CASSRTGGGGSEAFF. DNA for the CDR3: TGTGCCAGTAGTAGGACAGGGGGAGGAGGGTCTGAAGCTTTCTTT.